This T cell receptor (beta chain) was profiled in a study of response to subunit inactivated influenza vaccine. In germline, CDR1 is MNHEY, CDR2 SVGAGI. This CDR3 has 16 amino acids. Trimming stripped 1 base from V and 1 base from J, with 11 bases between. One entry per CDR3 protein results from TCRdb running MiXCR on the RT-PCR reads. This sample has approximately 500,000 distinct CDR3 sequences, with less than 15% found just once. Whole-study findings and limits: There was a suggestion from the authors that each seasonal influenza vaccination recruits few new T cells.

This clonotype was observed many times. Its antigen remains unknown. The specimen was PBMCs from blood, collected 11 to 12 days after vaccination. This sequence joins TRBV6-5 and TRBJ1-5; maybe TRBD1 (6 bases). This clonotype originated in a man aged 50 to 60 who received an inactivated influenza vaccine. As DNA, the CDR3 is TGTGCCAGCAGTTACTTTCCACAGGGCAGCAATCAGCCCCAGCATTTT. This codes for CASSYFPQGSNQPQHF.